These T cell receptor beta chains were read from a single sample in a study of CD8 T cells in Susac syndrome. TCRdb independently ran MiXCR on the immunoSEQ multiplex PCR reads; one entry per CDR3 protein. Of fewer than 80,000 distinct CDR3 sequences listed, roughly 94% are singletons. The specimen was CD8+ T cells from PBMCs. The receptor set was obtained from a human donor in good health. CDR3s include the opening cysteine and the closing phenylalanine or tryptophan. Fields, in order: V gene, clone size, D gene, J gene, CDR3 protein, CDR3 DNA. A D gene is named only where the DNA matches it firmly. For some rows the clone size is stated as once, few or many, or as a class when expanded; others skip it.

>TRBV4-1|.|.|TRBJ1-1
CASSPPGGRTEAFF
TGCGCCAGCAGCCCGCCCGGGGGGCGTACTGAAGCTTTCTTT
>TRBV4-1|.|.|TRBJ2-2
CASSQERGNVNTGELFF
TGCGCCAGCAGCCAAGAGCGTGGGAATGTCAACACCGGGGAGCTGTTTTTT
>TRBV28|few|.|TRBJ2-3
CASSLQGTADTQYF
TGTGCCAGCAGTCTACAGGGAACGGCAGATACGCAGTATTTT
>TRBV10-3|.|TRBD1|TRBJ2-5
CAIMGDRGLQETQYF
TGTGCCATCATGGGGGACAGGGGGCTACAAGAGACCCAGTACTTC
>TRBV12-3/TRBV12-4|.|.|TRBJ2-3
CASSSLARTDTQYF
TGTGCCAGCAGTTCTCTAGCCCGTACAGATACGCAGTATTTT
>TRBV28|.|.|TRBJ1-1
CASSLLTADTEAFF
TGTGCCAGCAGTTTATTGACGGCCGACACTGAAGCTTTCTTT
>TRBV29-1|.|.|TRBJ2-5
CSVYRVQEQETQYF
TGCAGCGTATACAGGGTTCAGGAGCAAGAGACCCAGTACTTC
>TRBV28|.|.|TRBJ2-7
CASSRVVEQYF
TGTGCCAGCAGCCGGGTGGTCGAGCAGTACTTC
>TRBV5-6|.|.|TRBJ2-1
CASSLLLYNEQFF
TGTGCCAGCAGCTTGCTTCTATACAATGAGCAGTTCTTC
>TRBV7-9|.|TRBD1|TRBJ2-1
CASSLVEQGLGNEQFF
TGTGCCAGCAGTCTGGTCGAACAGGGGCTGGGCAATGAGCAGTTCTTC
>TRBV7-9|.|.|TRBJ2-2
CASSPTLDQATGELFF
TGTGCCAGCAGCCCCACCCTCGATCAGGCGACCGGGGAGCTGTTTTTT
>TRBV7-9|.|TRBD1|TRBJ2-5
CASSPGQGGVRTQYF
TGTGCCAGCAGCCCCGGACAGGGCGGCGTTAGGACCCAGTACTTC
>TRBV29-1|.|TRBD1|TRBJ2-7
CSVEGQGAYEQYF
TGCAGCGTTGAAGGGCAGGGGGCCTACGAGCAGTACTTC
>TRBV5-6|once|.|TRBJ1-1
CASSLAPPMNTEAFF
TGTGCCAGCAGCTTGGCACCCCCTATGAACACTGAAGCTTTCTTT
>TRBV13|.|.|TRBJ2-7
CASSLTPRWGSEQYF
TGTGCCAGCAGCTTAACCCCCAGATGGGGCTCCGAGCAGTACTTC
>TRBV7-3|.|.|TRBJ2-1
CASSLTSTRFGDEQFF
TGTGCCAGCAGCTTAACTTCGACCCGTTTCGGGGATGAGCAGTTCTTC
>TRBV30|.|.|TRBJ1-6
CASRAGTTLHF
TGTGCCTCGCGGGCCGGTACTACCCTCCACTTT
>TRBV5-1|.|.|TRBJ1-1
CASSLGIPMNTEAFF
TGCGCCAGCAGCTTGGGGATACCGATGAACACTGAAGCTTTCTTT
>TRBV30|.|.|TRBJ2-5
CAWTRATLVETQYF
TGTGCCTGGACAAGAGCTACCCTGGTGGAGACCCAGTACTTC
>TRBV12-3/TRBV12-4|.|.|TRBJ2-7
CASSQGIGARTYEQYF
TGTGCCAGCAGTCAGGGGATAGGGGCCCGCACCTACGAGCAGTACTTC
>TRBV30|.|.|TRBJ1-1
CAWSVRAATEAFF
TGTGCCTGGAGTGTTAGGGCGGCCACTGAAGCTTTCTTT
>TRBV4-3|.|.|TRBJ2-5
CASSKVGLQETQYF
TGCGCCAGCAGCAAAGTGGGACTCCAAGAGACCCAGTACTTC
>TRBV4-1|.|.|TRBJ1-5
CASSQDSAGYYQPQHF
TGCGCCAGCAGCCAAGATTCGGCAGGGTACTATCAGCCCCAGCATTTT
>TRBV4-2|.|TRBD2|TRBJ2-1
CASSQLGLANEQFF
TGTGCCAGCAGCCAATTGGGACTAGCCAATGAGCAGTTCTTC
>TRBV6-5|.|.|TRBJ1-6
CASSYTNSPLHF
TGTGCCAGCAGTTACACTAATTCACCCCTCCACTTT
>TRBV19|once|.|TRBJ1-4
CASALGGKLFF
TGTGCCAGTGCCCTGGGAGGAAAACTGTTTTTT
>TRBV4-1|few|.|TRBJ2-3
CASSQDRSSLTDTQYF
TGCGCCAGCAGCCAAGATCGGAGTAGCCTCACAGATACGCAGTATTTT
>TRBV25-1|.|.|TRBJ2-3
CASRTGRDRTDTQYF
TGTGCCAGCAGAACAGGACGGGACCGCACAGATACGCAGTATTTT
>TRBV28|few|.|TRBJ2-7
CASSPTDSYEQYF
TGTGCCAGCAGCCCGACAGATTCCTACGAGCAGTACTTC
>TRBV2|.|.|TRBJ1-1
CASSDLDTGGSTEAFF
TGTGCCAGCAGCGACCTGGATACTGGAGGGAGCACTGAAGCTTTCTTT
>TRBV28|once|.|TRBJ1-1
CASSFTWSTPNTEAFF
TGTGCCAGCAGTTTCACCTGGTCCACACCTAACACTGAAGCTTTCTTT
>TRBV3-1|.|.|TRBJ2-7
CASAGAEYEQYF
TGTGCCAGCGCGGGCGCTGAGTACGAGCAGTACTTC
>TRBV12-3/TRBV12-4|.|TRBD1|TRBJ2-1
CASSLYRGNEQFF
TGTGCCAGCAGTTTATACAGGGGCAATGAGCAGTTCTTC
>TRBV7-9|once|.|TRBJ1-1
CASSPVGMGVVTEAFF
TGTGCCAGCAGCCCAGTCGGTATGGGGGTAGTCACTGAAGCTTTCTTT
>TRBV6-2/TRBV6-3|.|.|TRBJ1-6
CASSYGDGTPLHF
TGTGCCAGCAGTTACGGGGACGGCACACCCCTCCACTTT
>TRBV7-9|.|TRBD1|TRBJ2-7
CASSLRDRPYEQYF
TGTGCCAGCAGCTTAAGGGACAGGCCCTACGAGCAGTACTTC
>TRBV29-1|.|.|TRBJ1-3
CSVEEGPFGSGNTIYF
TGCAGCGTTGAAGAGGGACCCTTCGGCTCTGGAAACACCATATATTTT
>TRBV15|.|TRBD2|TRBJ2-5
CATSGANEETQYF
TGTGCCACTAGCGGGGCGAATGAAGAGACCCAGTACTTC
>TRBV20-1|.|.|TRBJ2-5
CSARGAGVGLTQYF
TGCAGTGCTAGAGGAGCGGGTGTGGGACTGACCCAGTACTTC
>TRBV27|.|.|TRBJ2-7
CASSLGSPYEQYF
TGTGCCAGCAGTTTGGGGTCCCCCTACGAGCAGTACTTC
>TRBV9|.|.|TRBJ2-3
CASSSRSQADTQYF
TGTGCCAGCAGCTCACGCTCCCAGGCAGATACGCAGTATTTT
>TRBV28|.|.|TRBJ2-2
CASSSYTETLNTGELFF
TGTGCCAGCAGTTCCTACACAGAGACATTGAACACCGGGGAGCTGTTTTTT
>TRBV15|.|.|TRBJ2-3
CATSRDRGASTDTQYF
TGTGCCACCAGCAGAGATCGAGGGGCTAGCACAGATACGCAGTATTTT